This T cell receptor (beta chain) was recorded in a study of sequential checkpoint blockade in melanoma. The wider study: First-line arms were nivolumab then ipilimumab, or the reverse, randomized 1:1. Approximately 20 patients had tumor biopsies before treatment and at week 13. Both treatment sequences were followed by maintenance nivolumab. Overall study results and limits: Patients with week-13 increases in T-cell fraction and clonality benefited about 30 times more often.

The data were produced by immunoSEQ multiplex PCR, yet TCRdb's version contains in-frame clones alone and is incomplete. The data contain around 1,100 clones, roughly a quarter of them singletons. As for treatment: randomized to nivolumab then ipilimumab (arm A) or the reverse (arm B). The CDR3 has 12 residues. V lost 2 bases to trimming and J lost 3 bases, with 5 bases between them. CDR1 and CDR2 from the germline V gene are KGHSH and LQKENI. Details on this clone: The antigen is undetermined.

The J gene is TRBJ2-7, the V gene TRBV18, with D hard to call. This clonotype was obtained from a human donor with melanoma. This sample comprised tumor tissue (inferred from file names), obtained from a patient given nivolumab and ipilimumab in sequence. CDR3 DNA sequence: TGTGCCAGCTCACCAGGGGTCTACGAGCAGTACTTC. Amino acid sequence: CASSPGVYEQYF. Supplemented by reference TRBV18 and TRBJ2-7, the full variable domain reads NAGVMQNPRHLVRRRGQEARLRCSPMKGHSHVYWYRQLPEEGLKFMVYLQKENIIDESGMPKERFSAEFPKEGPSILRIQQVVRGDSAAYFCASSPGVYEQYFGPGTRLTVT.